This T cell receptor (beta chain) is drawn from a study of Graves' ophthalmopathy and Graves' hyperthyroidism. V lost 4 bases, J lost 4 bases, and 6 bases stayed unmatched. CDR3 length: 15 amino acids. From germline, CDR1 is SGHRS and CDR2 YFSETQ. Amplification from RNA transcripts yielded the TCR beta CDR3 regions. A first-round RT-PCR used HTBI primers, followed by a second-round multiplex PCR. TCRdb re-called the multiplex PCR reads with MiXCR, one entry per CDR3 protein. The profile shows 300,000 or so distinct CDR3 sequences, roughly a sixth of them singletons. General study results and limits: A 13-signature model separated ophthalmopathy from stable hyperthyroidism, just under 90% sensitivity, around 81% specificity.

This clonotype was seen many times. The antigen remains unidentified. V is TRBV5-1 and J is TRBJ2-2; 8 positions match TRBD2. Sequenced material: peripheral blood. The TCR sequence derives from an adult man with Graves' ophthalmopathy. CDR3 nucleotide sequence: TGCGCCAGCAGCGAGACTAGCGTCATCACCGGGGAGCTGTTTTTT. Amino acids: CASSETSVITGELFF.